These 7 T cell receptor beta chains were sequenced from one sample in a study of cytomegalovirus exposure and HLA in healthy donors. Primers for the PCR totalled 60 Vbeta and 13 Jbeta. This table comes from immunoSEQ multiplex PCR, and its TCRdb copy is limited to in-frame clones, with some not included. The repertoire holds 150,000 to 200,000 clones, with approximately 80% as singletons. The sample consisted of PBMCs. The receptors were sampled from a woman aged 40 to 50 in good health and CMV-seronegative.

J is TRBJ2-5 and V is TRBV7-3, with TRBD2 matching 7 bases. Germline CDR1 SGHTA, CDR2 FQGTGA. The CDR3 runs 15 residues. After removal of 5 bases from V and 4 bases from J, the junction contained 10 bases not matched to a gene. As DNA, the CDR3 is TGTGCCAGCAGCCCAACCGGACTAGTGGGAGAGACCCAGTACTTC. Protein product: CASSPTGLVGETQYF.

The V call is TRBV5-1, the J call TRBJ2-5, with 9 bases fitting TRBD1. The end of the DNA is better explained by TRBJ2-7, so the J call may be wrong. The CDR3 is made up of 15 amino acids. CDR1 is SGHRS, CDR2 YFSETQ, per germline. CDR3 coding DNA: TGCGCCAGCAGCTGGGGACAGGGCACTATCTACGAGCAGTACTTC. It is translated as CASSWGQGTIYEQYF.

The J gene is TRBJ2-2, the V gene TRBV27, with 7 nucleotides matching TRBD2. Unmatched junction bases numbered 8, after V lost 1 base and J lost 3 bases. Germline loops: CDR1 MNHEY, CDR2 SMNVEV (reference sequence). The CDR3 length is 17 residues. In DNA form, the CDR3 reads TGTGCCAGCAGTTTATTGTCCGGGAGGCAGTACACCGGGGAGCTGTTTTTT. Amino acids: CASSLLSGRQYTGELFF.

The CDR3 sequence is CASSVAVNTEAFF. CDR3 nucleotide sequence: TGTGCCAGCAGCGTAGCCGTGAACACTGAAGCTTTCTTT. J is TRBJ1-1 and V is TRBV9; no definite D call. CDR3 length: 13 amino acids. V dropped 0 bases and J dropped 0 bases, with 3 bases sitting between them. Germline CDR1 SGDLS, CDR2 YYNGEE.

The CDR3 loop is CASSEVHRGQGTDTQYF. The CDR3 bases are TGTGCCAGCAGTGAAGTCCATCGGGGACAGGGAACAGATACGCAGTATTTT. The V call is TRBV6-1, the J call TRBJ2-3, with 9 bases fitting TRBD1. The ends lost 1 base at V and 3 bases at J; junction bases unmatched: 8. The CDR3 runs 17 residues. Germline V gives CDR1 MNHNS, CDR2 SASEGT.

The chain employs TRBV11-3 and TRBJ2-7; possible D gene TRBD1, 8 bases. Looked up from germline, CDR1 is SGHNT and CDR2 is YENEEA. There are 16 residues in the CDR3. The germline V and J ends were trimmed by 5 bases and 5 bases, with 22 bases remaining between them. CDR3 sequence reads: CASSPEQGVGGNEQYF. In DNA form, the CDR3 reads TGTGCCAGCAGCCCCGAACAGGGGGTCGGGGGGAACGAGCAGTACTTC.

This rearrangement joins TRBV2 to TRBJ2-1; 11 bases map to TRBD2. Trimming removed 3 bases from V and 2 bases from J; junction bases left unmatched: 0. The CDR3 contains 15 residues. CDR1 and CDR2 (germline): SNHLY, FYNNEI. CDR3 amino acids: CASSEGLAAYNEQFF. DNA of the CDR3: TGTGCCAGCAGTGAGGGACTAGCGGCCTACAATGAGCAGTTCTTC.